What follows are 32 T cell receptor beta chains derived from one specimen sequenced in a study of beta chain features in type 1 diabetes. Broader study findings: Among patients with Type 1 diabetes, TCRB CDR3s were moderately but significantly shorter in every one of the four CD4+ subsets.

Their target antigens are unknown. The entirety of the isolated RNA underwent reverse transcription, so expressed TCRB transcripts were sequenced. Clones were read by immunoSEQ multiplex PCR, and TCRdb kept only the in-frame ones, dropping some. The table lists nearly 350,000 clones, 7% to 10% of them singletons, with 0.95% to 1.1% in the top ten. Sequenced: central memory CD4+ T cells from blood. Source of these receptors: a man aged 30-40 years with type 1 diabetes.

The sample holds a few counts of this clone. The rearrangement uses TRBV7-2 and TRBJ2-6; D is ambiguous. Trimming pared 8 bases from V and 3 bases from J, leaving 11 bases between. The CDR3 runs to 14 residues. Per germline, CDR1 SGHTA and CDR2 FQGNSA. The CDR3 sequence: CASGASYGANVLTF. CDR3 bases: TGTGCCAGCGGCGCCTCGTATGGGGCCAACGTCCTGACTTTC.

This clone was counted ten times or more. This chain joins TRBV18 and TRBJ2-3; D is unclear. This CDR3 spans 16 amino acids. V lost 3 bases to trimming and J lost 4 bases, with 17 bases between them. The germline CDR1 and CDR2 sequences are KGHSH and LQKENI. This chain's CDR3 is CASSPPAGDGADTQYF. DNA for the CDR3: TGTGCCAGCTCACCTCCAGCAGGCGATGGCGCAGATACGCAGTATTTT.

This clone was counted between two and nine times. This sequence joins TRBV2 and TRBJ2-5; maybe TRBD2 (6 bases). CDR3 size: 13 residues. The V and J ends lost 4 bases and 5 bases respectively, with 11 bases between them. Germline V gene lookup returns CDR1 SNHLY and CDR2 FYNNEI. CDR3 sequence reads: CASSARELETQYF. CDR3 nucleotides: TGTGCCAGCAGTGCCCGGGAGCTTGAGACCCAGTACTTC.

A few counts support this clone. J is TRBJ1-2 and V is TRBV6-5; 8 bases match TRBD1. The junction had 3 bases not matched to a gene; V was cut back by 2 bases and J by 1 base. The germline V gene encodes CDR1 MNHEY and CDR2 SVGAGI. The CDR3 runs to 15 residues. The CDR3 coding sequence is TGTGCCAGCAGTTACACGGGACAGGTTAACTATGGCTACACCTTC. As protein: CASSYTGQVNYGYTF.

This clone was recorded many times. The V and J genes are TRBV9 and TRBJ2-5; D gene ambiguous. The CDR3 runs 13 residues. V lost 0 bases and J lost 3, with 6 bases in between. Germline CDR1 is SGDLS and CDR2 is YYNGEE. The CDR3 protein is CASSVASKETQYF. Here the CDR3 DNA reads TGTGCCAGCAGCGTAGCTTCGAAAGAGACCCAGTACTTC.

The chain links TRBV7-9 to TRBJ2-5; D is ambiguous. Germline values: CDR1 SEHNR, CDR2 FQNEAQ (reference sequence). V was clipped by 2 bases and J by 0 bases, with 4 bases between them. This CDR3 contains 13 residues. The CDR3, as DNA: TGTGCCAGCAGCTTACTAAACCAAGAGACCCAGTACTTC. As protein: CASSLLNQETQYF.

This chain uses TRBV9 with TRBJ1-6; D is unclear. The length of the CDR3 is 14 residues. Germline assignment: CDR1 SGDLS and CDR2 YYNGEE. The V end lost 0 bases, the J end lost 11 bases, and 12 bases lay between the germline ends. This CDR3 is CASSVGTVGPPLHF. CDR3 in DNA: TGTGCCAGCAGCGTAGGCACAGTTGGTCCACCCCTCCACTTT.

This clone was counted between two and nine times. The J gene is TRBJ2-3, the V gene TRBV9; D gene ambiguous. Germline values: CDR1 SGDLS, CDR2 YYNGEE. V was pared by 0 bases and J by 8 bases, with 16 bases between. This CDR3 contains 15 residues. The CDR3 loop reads CASSVDTIPGGTQYF. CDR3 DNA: TGTGCCAGCAGCGTAGACACCATTCCTGGTGGTACGCAGTATTTT.

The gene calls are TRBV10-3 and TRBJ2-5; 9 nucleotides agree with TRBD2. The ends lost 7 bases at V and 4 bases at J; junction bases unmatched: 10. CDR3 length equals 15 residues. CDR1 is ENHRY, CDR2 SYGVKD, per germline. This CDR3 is CAIKDGAGGGETQYF. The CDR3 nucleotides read TGTGCCATCAAGGACGGAGCGGGGGGTGGAGAGACCCAGTACTTC.

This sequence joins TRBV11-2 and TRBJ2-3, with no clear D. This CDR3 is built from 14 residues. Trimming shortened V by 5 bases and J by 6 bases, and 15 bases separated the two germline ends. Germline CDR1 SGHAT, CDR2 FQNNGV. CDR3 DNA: TGTGCCAGCAGCCCGCCGGGTGGGCTTGATACGCAGTATTTT. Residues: CASSPPGGLDTQYF.

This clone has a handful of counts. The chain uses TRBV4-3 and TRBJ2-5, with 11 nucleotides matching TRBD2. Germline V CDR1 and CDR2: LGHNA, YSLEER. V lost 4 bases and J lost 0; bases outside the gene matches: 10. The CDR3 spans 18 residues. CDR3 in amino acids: CASSLQLAGAPYQETQYF. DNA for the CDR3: TGCGCCAGCAGCCTCCAACTAGCGGGGGCCCCGTACCAAGAGACCCAGTACTTC.

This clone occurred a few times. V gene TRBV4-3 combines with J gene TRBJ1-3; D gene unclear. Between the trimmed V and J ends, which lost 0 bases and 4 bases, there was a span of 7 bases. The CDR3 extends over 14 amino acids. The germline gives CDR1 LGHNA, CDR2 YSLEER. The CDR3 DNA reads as TGCGCCAGCAGCCAAGAGAACGTGGGAAACACCATATATTTT. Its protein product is CASSQENVGNTIYF.

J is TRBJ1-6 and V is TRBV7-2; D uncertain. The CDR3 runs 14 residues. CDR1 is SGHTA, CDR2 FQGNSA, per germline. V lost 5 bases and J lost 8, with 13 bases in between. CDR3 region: CASSGGRRDSPLHF. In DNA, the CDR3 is TGTGCCAGCAGCGGCGGGAGAAGGGATTCACCCCTCCACTTT.

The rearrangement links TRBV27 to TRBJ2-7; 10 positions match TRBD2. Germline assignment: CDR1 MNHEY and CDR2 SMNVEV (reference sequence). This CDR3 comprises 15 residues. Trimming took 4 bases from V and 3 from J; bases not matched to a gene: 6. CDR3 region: CASSSLAGDYYEQYF. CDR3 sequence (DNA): TGTGCCAGCAGTTCGCTAGCGGGGGACTACTACGAGCAGTACTTC.

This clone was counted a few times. CDR3 in DNA: TGTGCCAGCAGCTCTCCTACCTGGGGGCAGAACTATGGCTACACCTTC. This gives the protein CASSSPTWGQNYGYTF. The gene calls are TRBV7-9 and TRBJ1-2, with D perhaps matching TRBD1 (6 bases). Germline V CDR1 and CDR2: SEHNR, FQNEAQ (reference sequence). V lost 4 bases to trimming and J lost 2 bases, with 17 bases between them. This CDR3 region has 16 residues.

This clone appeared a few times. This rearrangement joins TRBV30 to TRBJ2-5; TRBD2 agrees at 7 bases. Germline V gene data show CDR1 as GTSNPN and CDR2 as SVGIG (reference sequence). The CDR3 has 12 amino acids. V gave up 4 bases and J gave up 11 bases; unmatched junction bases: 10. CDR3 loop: CAWTDRAREQYF. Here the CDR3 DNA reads TGTGCCTGGACCGACCGGGCGCGGGAGCAGTACTTC. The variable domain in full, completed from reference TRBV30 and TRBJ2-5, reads SQTIHQWPATLVQPVGSPLSLECTVEGTSNPNLYWYRQAAGRGLQLLFYSVGIGQISSEVPQNLSASRPQDRQFILSSKKLLLSDSGFYLCAWTDRAREQYFGPGTRLLVL.

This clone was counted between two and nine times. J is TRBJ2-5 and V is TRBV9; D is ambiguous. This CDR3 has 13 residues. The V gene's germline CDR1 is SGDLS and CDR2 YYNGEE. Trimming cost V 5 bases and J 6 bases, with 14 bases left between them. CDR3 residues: CASSEEGRKTQYF. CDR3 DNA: TGTGCCAGCAGTGAGGAAGGCAGGAAGACCCAGTACTTC.

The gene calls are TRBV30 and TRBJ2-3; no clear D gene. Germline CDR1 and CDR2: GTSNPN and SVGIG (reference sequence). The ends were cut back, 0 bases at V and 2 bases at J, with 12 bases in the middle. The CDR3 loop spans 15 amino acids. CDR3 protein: CAWSVVADYTDTQYF. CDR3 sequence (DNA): TGTGCCTGGAGTGTCGTCGCAGATTACACAGATACGCAGTATTTT.

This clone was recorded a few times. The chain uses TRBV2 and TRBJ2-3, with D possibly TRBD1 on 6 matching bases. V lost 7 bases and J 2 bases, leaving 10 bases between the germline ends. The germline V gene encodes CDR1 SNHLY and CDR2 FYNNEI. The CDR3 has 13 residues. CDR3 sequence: CASIVGATDTQYF. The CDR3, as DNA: TGTGCCAGCATTGTGGGGGCCACAGATACGCAGTATTTT.

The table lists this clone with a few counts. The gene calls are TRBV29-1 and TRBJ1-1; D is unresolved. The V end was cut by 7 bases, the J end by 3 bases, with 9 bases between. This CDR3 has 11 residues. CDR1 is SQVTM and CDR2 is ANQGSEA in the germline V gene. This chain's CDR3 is CSAGAHTEAFF. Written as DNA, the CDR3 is TGCAGCGCGGGAGCTCACACTGAAGCTTTCTTT. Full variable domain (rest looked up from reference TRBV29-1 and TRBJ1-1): SAVISQKPSRDICQRGTSLTIQCQVDSQVTMMFWYRQQPGQSLTLIATANQGSEATYESGFVIDKFPISRPNLTFSTLTVSNMSPEDSSIYLCSAGAHTEAFFGQGTRLTVV.

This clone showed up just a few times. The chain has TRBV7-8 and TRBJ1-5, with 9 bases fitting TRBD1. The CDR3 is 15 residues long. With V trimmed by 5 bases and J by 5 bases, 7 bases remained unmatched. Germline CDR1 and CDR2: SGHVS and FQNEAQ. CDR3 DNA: TGTGCCAGCAGCCCCCTCACAGGGGGCGATCAGCCCCAGCATTTT. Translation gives CASSPLTGGDQPQHF.

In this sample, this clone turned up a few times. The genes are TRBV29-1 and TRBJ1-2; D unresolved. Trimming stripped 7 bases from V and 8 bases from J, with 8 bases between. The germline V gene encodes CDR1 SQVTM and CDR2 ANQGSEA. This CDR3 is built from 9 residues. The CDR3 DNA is TGCAGCGAGGACTGGGGCTACACCTTC. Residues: CSEDWGYTF.

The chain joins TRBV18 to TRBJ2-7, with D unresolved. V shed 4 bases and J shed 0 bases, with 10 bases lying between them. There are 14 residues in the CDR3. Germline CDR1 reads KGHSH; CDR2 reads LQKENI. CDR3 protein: CASSHGYSSYEQYF. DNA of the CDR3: TGTGCCAGCTCACACGGGTATAGCTCCTACGAGCAGTACTTC.

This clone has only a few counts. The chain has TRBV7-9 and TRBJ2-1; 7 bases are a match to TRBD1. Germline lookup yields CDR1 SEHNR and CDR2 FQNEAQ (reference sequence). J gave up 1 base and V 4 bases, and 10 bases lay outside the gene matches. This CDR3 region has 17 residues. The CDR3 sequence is CASSSGGQSTSYNEQFF. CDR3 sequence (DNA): TGTGCCAGCAGCTCAGGGGGACAGTCGACATCCTACAATGAGCAGTTCTTC.

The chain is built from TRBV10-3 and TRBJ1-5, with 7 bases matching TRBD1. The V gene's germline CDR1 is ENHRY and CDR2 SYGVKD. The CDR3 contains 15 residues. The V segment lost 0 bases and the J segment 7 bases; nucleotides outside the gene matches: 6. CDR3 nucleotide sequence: TGTGCCATCAGTGAGTCGACAGGGCAAGGCCAGCCCCAGCATTTT. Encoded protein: CAISESTGQGQPQHF.

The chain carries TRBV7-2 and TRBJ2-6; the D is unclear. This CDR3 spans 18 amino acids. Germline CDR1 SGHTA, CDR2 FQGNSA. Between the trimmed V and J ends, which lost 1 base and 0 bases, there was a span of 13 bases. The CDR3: CASSLEEYRGSGANVLTF. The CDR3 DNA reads TGTGCCAGCAGCTTAGAGGAATACAGAGGCTCTGGGGCCAACGTCCTGACTTTC. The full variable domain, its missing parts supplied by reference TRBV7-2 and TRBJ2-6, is GAGVSQSPSNKVTEKGKDVELRCDPISGHTALYWYRQSLGQGLEFLIYFQGNSAPDKSGLPSDRFSAERTGGSVSTLTIQRTQQEDSAVYLCASSLEEYRGSGANVLTFGAGSRLTVL.

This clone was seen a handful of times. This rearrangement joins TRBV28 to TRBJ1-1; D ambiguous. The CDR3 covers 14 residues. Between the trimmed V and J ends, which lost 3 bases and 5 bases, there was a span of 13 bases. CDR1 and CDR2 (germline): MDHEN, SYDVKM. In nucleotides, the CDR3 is TGTGCCAGCAGTTTGAGTCGAGGCAAAACTGAAGCTTTCTTT. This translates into CASSLSRGKTEAFF.

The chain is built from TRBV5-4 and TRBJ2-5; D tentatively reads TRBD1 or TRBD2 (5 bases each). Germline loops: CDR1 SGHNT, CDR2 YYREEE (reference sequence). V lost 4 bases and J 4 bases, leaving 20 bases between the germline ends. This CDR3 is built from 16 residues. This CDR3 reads CASSGTLTRMGETQYF. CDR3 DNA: TGTGCCAGCAGCGGGACGTTGACCCGGATGGGAGAGACCCAGTACTTC.

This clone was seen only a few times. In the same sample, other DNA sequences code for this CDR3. The CDR3 nucleotides read TGTGCCAGCAGTTTTCAAGGGGACACTGAAGCTTTCTTT. Protein sequence: CASSFQGDTEAFF. The V and J genes are TRBV6-5 and TRBJ1-1; weak D call: TRBD1 (5 bases). The CDR3 has 13 amino acids. Germline V CDR1 and CDR2: MNHEY, SVGAGI. Trimming left V 4 bases short and J 3 bases short, with 9 bases between.

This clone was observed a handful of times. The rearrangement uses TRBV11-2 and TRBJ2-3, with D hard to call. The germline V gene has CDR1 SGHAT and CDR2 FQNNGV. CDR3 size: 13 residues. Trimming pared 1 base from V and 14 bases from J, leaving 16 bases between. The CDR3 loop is CASSLGPLLRPYF. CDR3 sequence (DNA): TGTGCCAGCAGCTTAGGTCCCCTCTTAAGGCCGTATTTT.

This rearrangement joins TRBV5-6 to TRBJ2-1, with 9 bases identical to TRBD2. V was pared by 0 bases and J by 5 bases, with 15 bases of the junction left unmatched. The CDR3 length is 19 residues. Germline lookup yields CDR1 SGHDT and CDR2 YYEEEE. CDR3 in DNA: TGTGCCAGCAGCTTGGCGGGACTAGCTCCCTATCTGAGGGACAATGAGCAGTTCTTC. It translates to CASSLAGLAPYLRDNEQFF.

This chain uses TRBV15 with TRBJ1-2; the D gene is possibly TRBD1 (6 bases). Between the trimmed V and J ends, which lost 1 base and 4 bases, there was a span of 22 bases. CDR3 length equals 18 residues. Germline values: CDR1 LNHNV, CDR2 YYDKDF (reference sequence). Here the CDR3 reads CATSRGRDIGIVPYGYTF. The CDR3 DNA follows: TGTGCCACCAGCAGAGGCAGGGACATAGGGATTGTTCCCTATGGCTACACCTTC. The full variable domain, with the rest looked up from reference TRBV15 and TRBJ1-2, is DAMVIQNPRYQVTQFGKPVTLSCSQTLNHNVMYWYQQKSSQAPKLLFHYYDKDFNNEADTPDNFQSRRPNTSFCFLDIRSPGLGDTAMYLCATSRGRDIGIVPYGYTFGSGTRLTVV.